This T cell receptor beta chain was sequenced during a study of post-analysis software for immune sequencing data. Looking at the study overall: Multiple sclerosis in the patients followed relapsing-remitting, secondary progressive and progressive-relapsing courses.

Unique molecular identifiers were present in the TCR beta cDNA libraries. It was from roughly 1.1 to 9.2 million T cells that about half a million cDNA molecules came. Via MiXCR, TCRdb re-called the PCR reads, giving one row per CDR3 protein. This table holds about 460,000 distinct CDR3 sequences, roughly 45% found once. CDR1 MNHNY and CDR2 SVGAGI come from the germline V gene (reference sequence). V shed 6 bases and J 2 bases; nucleotides not matched to a gene: 7. The CDR3 runs 15 residues. Study-wide findings and caveats: Five TRBV segments, including TRBV5-6, TRBV5-1 and TRBV20-1, were more frequent in patients than controls. Those samples that were prepared in the same batch co-clustered strongly by F measure. Controls had significantly higher normalized Chao1 diversity than multiple sclerosis patients.

In the case of this clonotype: Its target is not known.

The J gene is TRBJ2-3, the V gene TRBV6-6, with 8 bases lining up with TRBD1. Material for sequencing was blood. The TCR comes from a girl between 10 and 17 years old with multiple sclerosis. The CDR3 DNA sequence: TGTGCCAGCAGCCAGGACAGGGTGAACACAGATACGCAGTATTTT. Encoded protein: CASSQDRVNTDTQYF.